What follows are 2 T cell receptor beta chains derived from one specimen sequenced in a study of multiple sclerosis patients with progressive multifocal leukoencephalopathy. Time point defined: before natalizumab initiation. Sequencing used immunoSEQ multiplex PCR; TCRdb keeps in-frame clones, though not all of them. The table has 25,000 to 35,000 clones, approximately 90% seen once. Sequenced sample: PBMCs. All receptors come from a human donor with multiple sclerosis.

This sequence joins TRBV7-2 and TRBJ2-6, with 7 bases aligning to TRBD2. The CDR3 runs to 16 residues. The V segment lost 5 bases and the J segment 2 bases; nucleotides outside the gene matches: 6. Germline loops: CDR1 SGHTA, CDR2 FQGNSA. The CDR3 DNA sequence: TGTGCCAGCAGCGCCGGGACTATGCCTGGGGCCAACGTCCTGACTTTC. Its protein product is CASSAGTMPGANVLTF. Together with reference TRBV7-2 and TRBJ2-6, the CDR3 gives the full variable domain: GAGVSQSPSNKVTEKGKDVELRCDPISGHTALYWYRQSLGQGLEFLIYFQGNSAPDKSGLPSDRFSAERTGGSVSTLTIQRTQQEDSAVYLCASSAGTMPGANVLTFGAGSRLTVL.

The genes are TRBV15 and TRBJ1-1, with D unresolved. There are 13 residues in the CDR3. Looked up from germline, CDR1 is LNHNV and CDR2 is YYDKDF (reference sequence). V was cut by 1 base and J by 1 base, with 4 bases left in between. CDR3 sequence reads: CATSRAENTEAFF. In DNA form, the CDR3 reads TGTGCCACCAGCAGAGCAGAGAACACTGAAGCTTTCTTT.